This T cell receptor beta chain was obtained from a study of cytomegalovirus exposure and HLA in healthy donors. Whole-study results and caveats: First-cohort TCR clusters were later found to tend to co-occur in the roughly 120 validation repertoires. Reports credit the classifier with highly specific, highly sensitive diagnosis of cytomegalovirus status.

For this clone: Antigen unknown.

V shed 9 bases and J 12 bases; nucleotides not matched to a gene: 15. This CDR3 region has 15 residues. The V gene's germline CDR1 is SNHLY and CDR2 FYNNEI. Profiling relied on immunoSEQ multiplex PCR, and the TCRdb table lists in-frame clones only, not all of them. This sample carries tens of thousands of clones, approximately 90% of them seen once, and the ten largest clones take 3.5% to 4%. This receptor was identified in a woman aged 18-35 years in good health and CMV-seropositive. Input material: PBMCs. V usage is TRBV2 and J usage is TRBJ2-1; 12 bases match TRBD2. The CDR3 loop is CASPGTSGLSGGQFF. The CDR3 DNA sequence: TGTGCCAGTCCCGGGACTAGCGGGCTCTCGGGGGGGCAGTTCTTC.